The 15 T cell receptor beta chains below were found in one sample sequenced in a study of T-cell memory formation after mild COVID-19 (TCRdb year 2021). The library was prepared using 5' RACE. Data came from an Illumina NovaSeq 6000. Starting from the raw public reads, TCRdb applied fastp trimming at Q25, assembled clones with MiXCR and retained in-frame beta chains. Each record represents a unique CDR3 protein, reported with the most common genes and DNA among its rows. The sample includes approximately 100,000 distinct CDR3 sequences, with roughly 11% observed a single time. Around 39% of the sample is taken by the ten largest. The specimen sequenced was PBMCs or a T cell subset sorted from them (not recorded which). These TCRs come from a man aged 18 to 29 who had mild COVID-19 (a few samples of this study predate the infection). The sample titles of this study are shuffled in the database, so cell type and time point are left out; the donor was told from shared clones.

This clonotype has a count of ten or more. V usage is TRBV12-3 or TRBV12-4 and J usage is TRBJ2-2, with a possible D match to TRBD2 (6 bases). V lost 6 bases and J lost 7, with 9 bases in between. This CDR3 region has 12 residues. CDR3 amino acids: CASSPTSGELFF. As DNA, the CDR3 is TGTGCCAGCAGCCCGACTAGCGGGGAGCTGTTTTTT.

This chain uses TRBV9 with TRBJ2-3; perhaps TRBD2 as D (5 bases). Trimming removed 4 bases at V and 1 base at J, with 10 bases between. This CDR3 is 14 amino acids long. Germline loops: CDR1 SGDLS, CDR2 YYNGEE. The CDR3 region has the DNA TGTGCCAGCAGCCCGATCGGGGGCACAGATACGCAGTATTTT. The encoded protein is CASSPIGGTDTQYF.

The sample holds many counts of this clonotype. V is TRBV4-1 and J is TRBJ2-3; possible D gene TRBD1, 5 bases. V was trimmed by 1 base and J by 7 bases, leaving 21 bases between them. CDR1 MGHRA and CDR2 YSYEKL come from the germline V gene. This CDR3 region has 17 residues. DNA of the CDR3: TGCGCCAGCAGCCAAGTCGCCACCGCGACAGATTCAAATACGCAGTATTTT. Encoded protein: CASSQVATATDSNTQYF.

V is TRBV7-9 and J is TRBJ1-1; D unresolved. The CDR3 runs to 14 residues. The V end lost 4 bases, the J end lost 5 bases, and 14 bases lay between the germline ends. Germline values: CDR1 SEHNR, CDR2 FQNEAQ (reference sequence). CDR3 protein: CASSSRAGGTEAFF. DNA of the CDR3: TGTGCCAGCAGCTCGCGGGCGGGCGGGACTGAAGCTTTCTTT. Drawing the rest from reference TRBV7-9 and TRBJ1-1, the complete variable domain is DTGVSQNPRHKITKRGQNVTFRCDPISEHNRLYWYRQTLGQGPEFLTYFQNEAQLEKSRLLSDRFSAERPKGSFSTLEIQRTEQGDSAMYLCASSSRAGGTEAFFGQGTRLTVV.

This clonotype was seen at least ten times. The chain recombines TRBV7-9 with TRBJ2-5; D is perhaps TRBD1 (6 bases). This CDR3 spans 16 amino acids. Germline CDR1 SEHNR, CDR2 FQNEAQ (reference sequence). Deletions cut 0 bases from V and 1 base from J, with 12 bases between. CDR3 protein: CASSLAGAILQETQYF. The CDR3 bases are TGTGCCAGCAGCTTAGCGGGGGCCATCCTCCAAGAGACCCAGTACTTC.

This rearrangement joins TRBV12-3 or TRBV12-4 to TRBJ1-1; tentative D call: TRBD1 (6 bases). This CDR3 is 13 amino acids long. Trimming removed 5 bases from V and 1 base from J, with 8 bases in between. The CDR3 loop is CASSAGQNTEAFF. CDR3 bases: TGTGCCAGCAGTGCGGGACAGAACACTGAAGCTTTCTTT.

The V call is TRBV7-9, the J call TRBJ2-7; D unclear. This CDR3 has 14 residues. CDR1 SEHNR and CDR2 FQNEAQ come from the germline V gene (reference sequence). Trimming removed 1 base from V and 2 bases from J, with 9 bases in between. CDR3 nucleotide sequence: TGTGCCAGCAGCTTAGGATACAAAACCTACGAGCAGTACGTC. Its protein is CASSLGYKTYEQYV.

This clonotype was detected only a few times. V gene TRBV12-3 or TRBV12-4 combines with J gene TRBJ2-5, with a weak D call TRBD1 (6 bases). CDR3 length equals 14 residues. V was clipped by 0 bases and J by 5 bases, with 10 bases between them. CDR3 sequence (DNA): TGTGCCAGCAGTTTAGCTACAGGGTCTGAGACCCAGTACTTC. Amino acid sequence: CASSLATGSETQYF.

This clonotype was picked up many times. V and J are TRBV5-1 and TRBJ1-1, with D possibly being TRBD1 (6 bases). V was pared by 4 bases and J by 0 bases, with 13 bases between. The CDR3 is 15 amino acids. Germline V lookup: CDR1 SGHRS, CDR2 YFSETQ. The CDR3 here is CASSGGQSMNTEAFF. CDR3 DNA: TGCGCCAGCAGCGGAGGACAGAGCATGAACACTGAAGCTTTCTTT.

CDR3: CASSLSLGQYEQYV. CDR3 bases: TGTGCCAGCAGTTTAAGTTTGGGACAATACGAGCAGTACGTC. This chain uses TRBV28 with TRBJ2-7; the D gene is possibly TRBD1 (6 bases). V lost 2 bases and J 4 bases, leaving 12 bases between the germline ends. The CDR3 spans 14 residues. CDR1 is MDHEN and CDR2 is SYDVKM in the germline V gene.

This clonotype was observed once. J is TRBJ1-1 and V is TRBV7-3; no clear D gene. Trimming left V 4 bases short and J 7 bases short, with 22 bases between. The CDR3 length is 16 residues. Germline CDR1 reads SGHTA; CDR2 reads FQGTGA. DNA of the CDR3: TGTGCCAGCAGCTCATGGGGTCCGGGGAGGGCGGATGAAGCTTTCTTT. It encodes CASSSWGPGRADEAFF.

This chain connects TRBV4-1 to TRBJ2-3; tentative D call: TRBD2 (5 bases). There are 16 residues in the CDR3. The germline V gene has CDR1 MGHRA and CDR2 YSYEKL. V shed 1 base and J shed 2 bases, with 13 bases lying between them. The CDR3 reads CASSQVRERITDTQYF. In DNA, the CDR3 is TGCGCCAGCAGCCAAGTGAGGGAAAGGATCACAGATACGCAGTATTTT.

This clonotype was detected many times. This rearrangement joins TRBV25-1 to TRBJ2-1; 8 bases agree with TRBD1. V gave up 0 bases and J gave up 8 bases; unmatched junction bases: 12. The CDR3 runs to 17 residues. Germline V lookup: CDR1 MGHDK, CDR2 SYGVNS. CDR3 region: CASSEYIRDRGRDEQFF. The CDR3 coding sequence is TGTGCCAGCAGTGAATATATTCGAGACAGGGGTCGGGATGAGCAGTTCTTC.

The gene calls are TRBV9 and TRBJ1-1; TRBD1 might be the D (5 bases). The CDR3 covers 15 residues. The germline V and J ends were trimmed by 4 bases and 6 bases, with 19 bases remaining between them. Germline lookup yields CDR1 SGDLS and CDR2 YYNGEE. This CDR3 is CASSRAGQGRAEAFF. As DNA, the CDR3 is TGTGCCAGCAGCAGGGCGGGGCAGGGTCGCGCTGAAGCTTTCTTT. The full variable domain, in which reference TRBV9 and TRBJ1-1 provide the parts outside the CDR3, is DSGVTQTPKHLITATGQRVTLRCSPRSGDLSVYWYQQSLDQGLQFLIQYYNGEERAKGNILERFSAQQFPDLHSELNLSSLELGDSALYFCASSRAGQGRAEAFFGQGTRLTVV.

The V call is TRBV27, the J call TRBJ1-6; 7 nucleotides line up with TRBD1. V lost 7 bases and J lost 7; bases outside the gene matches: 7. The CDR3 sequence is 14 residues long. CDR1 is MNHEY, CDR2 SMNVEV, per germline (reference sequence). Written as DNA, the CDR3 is TGTGCCAGCAACTTTATACAGGGGAATTCACCCCTCCACTTT. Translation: CASNFIQGNSPLHF.